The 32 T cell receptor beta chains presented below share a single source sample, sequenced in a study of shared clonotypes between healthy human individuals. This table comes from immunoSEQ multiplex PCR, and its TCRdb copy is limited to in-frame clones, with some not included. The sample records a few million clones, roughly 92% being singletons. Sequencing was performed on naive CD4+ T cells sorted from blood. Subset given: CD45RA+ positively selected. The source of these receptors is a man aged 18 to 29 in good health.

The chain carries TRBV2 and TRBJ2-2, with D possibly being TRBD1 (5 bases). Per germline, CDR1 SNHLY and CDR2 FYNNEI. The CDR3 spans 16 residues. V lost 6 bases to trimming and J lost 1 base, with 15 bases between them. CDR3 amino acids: CASRAPPTGNTGELFF. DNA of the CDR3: TGTGCCAGCAGGGCACCTCCCACAGGGAACACCGGGGAGCTGTTTTTT.

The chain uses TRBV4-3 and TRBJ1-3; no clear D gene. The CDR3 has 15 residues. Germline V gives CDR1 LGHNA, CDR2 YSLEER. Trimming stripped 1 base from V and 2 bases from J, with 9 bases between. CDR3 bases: TGCGCCAGCAGCCAAGCTCGGGGAGCTGGAAACACCATATATTTT. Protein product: CASSQARGAGNTIYF.

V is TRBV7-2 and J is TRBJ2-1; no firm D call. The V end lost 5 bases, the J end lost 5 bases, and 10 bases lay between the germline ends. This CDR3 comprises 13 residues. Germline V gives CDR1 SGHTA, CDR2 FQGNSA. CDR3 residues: CASSPYRNNEQFF. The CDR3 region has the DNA TGTGCCAGCAGCCCCTACAGAAACAATGAGCAGTTCTTC. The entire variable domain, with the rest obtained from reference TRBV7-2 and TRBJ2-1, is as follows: GAGVSQSPSNKVTEKGKDVELRCDPISGHTALYWYRQSLGQGLEFLIYFQGNSAPDKSGLPSDRFSAERTGGSVSTLTIQRTQQEDSAVYLCASSPYRNNEQFFGPGTRLTVL.

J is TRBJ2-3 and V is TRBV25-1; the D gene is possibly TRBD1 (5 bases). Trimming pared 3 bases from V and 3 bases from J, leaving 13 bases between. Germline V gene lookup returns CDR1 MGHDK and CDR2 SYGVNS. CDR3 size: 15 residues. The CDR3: CASSDGAGWTDTQYF. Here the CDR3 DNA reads TGTGCCAGCAGTGATGGGGCAGGGTGGACAGATACGCAGTATTTT.

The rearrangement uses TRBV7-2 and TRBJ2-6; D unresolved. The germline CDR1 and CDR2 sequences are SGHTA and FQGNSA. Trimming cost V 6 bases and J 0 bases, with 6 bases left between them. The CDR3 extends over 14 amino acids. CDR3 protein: CASRSSSGANVLTF. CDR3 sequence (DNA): TGTGCCAGCAGATCCAGCTCTGGGGCCAACGTCCTGACTTTC.

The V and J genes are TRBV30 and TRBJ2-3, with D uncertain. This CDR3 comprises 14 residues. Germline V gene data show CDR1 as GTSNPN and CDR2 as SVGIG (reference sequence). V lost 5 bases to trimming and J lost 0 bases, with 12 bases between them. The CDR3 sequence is CAWATFSSTDTQYF. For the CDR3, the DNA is TGTGCCTGGGCGACATTCTCTAGCACAGATACGCAGTATTTT.

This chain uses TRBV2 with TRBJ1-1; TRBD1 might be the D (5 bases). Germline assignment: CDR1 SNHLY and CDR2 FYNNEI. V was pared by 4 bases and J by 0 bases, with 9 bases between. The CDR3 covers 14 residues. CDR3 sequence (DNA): TGTGCCAGCAGTGTGTCGGGGCTGAACACTGAAGCTTTCTTT. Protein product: CASSVSGLNTEAFF.

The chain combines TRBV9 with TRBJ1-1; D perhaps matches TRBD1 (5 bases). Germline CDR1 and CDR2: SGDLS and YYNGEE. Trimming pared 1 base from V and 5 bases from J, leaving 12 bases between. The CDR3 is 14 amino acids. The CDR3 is CASSVMSQGTEAFF. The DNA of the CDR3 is TGTGCCAGCAGCGTAATGTCCCAGGGAACTGAAGCTTTCTTT.

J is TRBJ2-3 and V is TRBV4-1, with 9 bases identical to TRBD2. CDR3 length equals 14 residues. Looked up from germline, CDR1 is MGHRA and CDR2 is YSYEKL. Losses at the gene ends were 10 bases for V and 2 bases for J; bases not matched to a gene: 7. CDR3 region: CATSLAGDTDTQYF. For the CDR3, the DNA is TGCGCCACCAGTTTAGCGGGGGACACAGATACGCAGTATTTT.

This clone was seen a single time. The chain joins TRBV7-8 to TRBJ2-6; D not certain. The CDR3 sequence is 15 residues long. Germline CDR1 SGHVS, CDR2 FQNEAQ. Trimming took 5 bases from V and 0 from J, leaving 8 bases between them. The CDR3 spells CASSARVSGANVLTF. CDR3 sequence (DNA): TGTGCCAGCAGCGCCCGGGTCTCTGGGGCCAACGTCCTGACTTTC.

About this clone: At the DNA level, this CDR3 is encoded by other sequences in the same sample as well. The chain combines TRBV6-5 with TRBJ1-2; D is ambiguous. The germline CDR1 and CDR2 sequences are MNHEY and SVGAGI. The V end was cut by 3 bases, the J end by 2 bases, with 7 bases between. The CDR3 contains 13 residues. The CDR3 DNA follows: TGTGCCAGCAGTTATGGGCCGAACTATGGCTACACCTTC. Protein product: CASSYGPNYGYTF.

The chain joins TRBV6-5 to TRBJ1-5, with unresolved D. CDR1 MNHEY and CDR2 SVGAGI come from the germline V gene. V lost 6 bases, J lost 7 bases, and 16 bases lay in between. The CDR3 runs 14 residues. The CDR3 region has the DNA TGTGCCAGCAGCCCTGAGACGACTGGACAGCCCCAGCATTTT. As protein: CASSPETTGQPQHF.

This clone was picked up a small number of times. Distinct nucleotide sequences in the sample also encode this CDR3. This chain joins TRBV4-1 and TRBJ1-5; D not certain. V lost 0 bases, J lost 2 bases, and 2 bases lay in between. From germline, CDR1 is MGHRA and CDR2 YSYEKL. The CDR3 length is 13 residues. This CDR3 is CASSQERNQPQHF. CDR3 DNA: TGCGCCAGCAGCCAAGAGCGCAATCAGCCCCAGCATTTT.

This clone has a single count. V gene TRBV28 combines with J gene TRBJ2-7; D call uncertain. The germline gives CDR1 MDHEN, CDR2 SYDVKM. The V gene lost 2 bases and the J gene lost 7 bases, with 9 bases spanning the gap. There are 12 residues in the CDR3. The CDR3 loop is CASSLSLPEQYF. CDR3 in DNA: TGTGCCAGCAGTTTAAGCCTCCCAGAGCAGTACTTC.

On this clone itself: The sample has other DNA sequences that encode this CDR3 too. The CDR3: CASSLVAGLGNTIYF. CDR3 in DNA: TGCGCCAGCAGCTTGGTTGCAGGGCTTGGAAACACCATATATTTT. This chain joins TRBV5-1 and TRBJ1-3, with D perhaps matching TRBD1 (5 bases). V lost 0 bases and J lost 3, with 10 bases in between. CDR1 and CDR2 (germline): SGHRS, YFSETQ. There are 15 residues in the CDR3.

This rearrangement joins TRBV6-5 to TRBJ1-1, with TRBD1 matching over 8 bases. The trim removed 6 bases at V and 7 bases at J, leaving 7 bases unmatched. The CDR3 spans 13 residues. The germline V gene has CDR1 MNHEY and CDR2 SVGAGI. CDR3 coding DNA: TGTGCCAGCAGCAGGGGGCACACCCTTGAAGCTTTCTTT. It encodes CASSRGHTLEAFF.

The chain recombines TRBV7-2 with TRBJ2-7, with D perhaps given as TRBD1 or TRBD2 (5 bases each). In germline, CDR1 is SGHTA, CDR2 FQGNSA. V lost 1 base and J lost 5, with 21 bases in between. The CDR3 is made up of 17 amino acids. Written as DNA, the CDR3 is TGTGCCAGCAGCTTAGGGCCCCTGAGGCGGAGAGGGGACGAGCAGTACTTC. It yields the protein CASSLGPLRRRGDEQYF.

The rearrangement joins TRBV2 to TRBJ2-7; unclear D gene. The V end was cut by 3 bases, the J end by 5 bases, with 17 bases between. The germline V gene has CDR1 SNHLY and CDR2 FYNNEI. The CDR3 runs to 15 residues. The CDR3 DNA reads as TGTGCCAGCAGTGACGTCGGGTACGGGTCTGACGAGCAGTACTTC. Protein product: CASSDVGYGSDEQYF. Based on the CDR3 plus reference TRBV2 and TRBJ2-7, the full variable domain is EPEVTQTPSHQVTQMGQEVILRCVPISNHLYFYWYRQILGQKVEFLVSFYNNEISEKSEIFDDQFSVERPDGSNFTLKIRSTKLEDSAMYFCASSDVGYGSDEQYFGPGTRLTVT.

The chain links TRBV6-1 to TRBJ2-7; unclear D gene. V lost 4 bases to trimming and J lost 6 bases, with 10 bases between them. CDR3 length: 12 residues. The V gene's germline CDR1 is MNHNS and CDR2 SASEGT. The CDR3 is CASSVSRREQYF. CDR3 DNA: TGTGCCAGCAGTGTTAGTAGGCGCGAGCAGTACTTC.

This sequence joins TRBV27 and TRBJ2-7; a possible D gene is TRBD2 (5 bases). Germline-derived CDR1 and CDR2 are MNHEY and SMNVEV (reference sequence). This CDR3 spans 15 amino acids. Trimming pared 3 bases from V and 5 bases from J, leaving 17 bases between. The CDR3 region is CASSFYRDAWNEQYF. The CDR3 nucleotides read TGTGCCAGCAGTTTTTACCGGGATGCGTGGAACGAGCAGTACTTC.

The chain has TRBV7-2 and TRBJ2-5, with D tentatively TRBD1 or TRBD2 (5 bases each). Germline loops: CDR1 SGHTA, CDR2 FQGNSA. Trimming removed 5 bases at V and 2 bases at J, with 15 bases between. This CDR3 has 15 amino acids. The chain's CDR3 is CASSDGAGLQETQYF. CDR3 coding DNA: TGTGCCAGCAGCGACGGGGCAGGTTTACAAGAGACCCAGTACTTC.

The CDR3 loop is CASSPPLNSGANVLTF. CDR3 sequence (DNA): TGTGCCAGCTCACCACCGTTAAACTCTGGGGCCAACGTCCTGACTTTC. This sequence joins TRBV18 and TRBJ2-6, with unresolved D. The CDR3 totals 16 residues. CDR1 KGHSH and CDR2 LQKENI come from the germline V gene. V was clipped by 0 bases and J by 0 bases, with 6 bases between them.

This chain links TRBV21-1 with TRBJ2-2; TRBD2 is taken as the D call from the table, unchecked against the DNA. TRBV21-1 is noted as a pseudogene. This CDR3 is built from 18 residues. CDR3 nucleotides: TGTGCCAGCAGCAACGGGACTAGCGGGGGCCCTTCTTTCGGGGAGCTGTTTTTT. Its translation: CASSNGTSGGPSFGELFF.

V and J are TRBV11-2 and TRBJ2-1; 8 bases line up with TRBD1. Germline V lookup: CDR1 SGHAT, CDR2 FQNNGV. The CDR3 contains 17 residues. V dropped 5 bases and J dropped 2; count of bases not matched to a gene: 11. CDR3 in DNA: TGTGCCAGCAGCCCAAGGATAAGGACAGGGCCCTACAATGAGCAGTTCTTC. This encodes CASSPRIRTGPYNEQFF.

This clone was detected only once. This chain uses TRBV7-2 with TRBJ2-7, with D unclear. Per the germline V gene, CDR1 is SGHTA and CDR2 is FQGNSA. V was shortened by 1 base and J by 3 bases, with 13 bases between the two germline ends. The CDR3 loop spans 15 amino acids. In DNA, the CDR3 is TGTGCCAGCAGCTTAGGGGCATTTCAGCTCTACGAGCAGTACTTC. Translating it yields CASSLGAFQLYEQYF.

The CDR3 loop reads CASSRRGENEKLFF. The CDR3 nucleotides are TGCGCCAGCAGCCGAAGGGGAGAGAATGAAAAACTGTTTTTT. The chain links TRBV4-1 to TRBJ1-4; the D gene is possibly TRBD1 (5 bases). This CDR3 has 14 amino acids. Trimming removed 4 bases at V and 5 bases at J, with 11 bases between. Germline V gene data show CDR1 as MGHRA and CDR2 as YSYEKL.

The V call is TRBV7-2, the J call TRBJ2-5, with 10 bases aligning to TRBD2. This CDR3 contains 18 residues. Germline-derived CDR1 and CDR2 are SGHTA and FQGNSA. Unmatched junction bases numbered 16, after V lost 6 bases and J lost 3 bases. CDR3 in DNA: TGTGCCAGCAGTTTAAGCTGGGCTAGCGGGAGTGAGGAAGAGACCCAGTACTTC. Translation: CASSLSWASGSEEETQYF.

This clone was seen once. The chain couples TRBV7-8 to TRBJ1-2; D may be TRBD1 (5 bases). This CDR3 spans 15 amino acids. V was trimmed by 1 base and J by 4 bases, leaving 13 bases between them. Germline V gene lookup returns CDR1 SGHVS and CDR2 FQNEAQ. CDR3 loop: CASSLVEGRGYGYTF. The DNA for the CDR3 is TGTGCCAGCAGCTTAGTAGAGGGGAGAGGCTATGGCTACACCTTC.

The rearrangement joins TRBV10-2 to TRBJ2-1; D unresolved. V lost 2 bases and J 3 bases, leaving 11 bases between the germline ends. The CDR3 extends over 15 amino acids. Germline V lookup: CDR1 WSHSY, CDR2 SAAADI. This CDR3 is CASSEIRARYNEQFF. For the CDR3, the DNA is TGCGCCAGCAGTGAGATTCGAGCGCGCTACAATGAGCAGTTCTTC.

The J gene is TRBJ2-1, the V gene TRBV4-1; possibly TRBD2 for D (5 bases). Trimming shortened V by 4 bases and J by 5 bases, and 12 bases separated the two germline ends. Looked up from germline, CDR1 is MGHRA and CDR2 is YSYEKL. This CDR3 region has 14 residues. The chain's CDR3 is CASSPLGKNNEQFF. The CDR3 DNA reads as TGCGCCAGCAGCCCCCTCGGGAAGAACAATGAGCAGTTCTTC.

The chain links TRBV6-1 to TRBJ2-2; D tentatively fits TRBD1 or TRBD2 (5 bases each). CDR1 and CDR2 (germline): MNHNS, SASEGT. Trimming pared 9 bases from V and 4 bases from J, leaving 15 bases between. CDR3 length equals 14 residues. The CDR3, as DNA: TGTGCCAGTAACCGGGACCCCCTCACCGGGGAGCTGTTTTTT. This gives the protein CASNRDPLTGELFF.

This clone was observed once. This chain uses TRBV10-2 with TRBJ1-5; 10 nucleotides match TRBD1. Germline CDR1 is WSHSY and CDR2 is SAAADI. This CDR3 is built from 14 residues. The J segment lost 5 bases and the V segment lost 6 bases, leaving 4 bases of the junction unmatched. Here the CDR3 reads CASSQDRGDQPQHF. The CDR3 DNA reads TGCGCCAGCAGCCAGGACAGGGGGGATCAGCCCCAGCATTTT.